This entry features one T cell receptor beta chain sequence. This CDR3 spans 13 amino acids. V was pared by 3 bases and J by 2 bases, with 10 bases between. The germline gives CDR1 GTSNPN, CDR2 SVGIG (reference sequence). The data derive from a study of blood T cell repertoires in COVID-19. The assay was immunoSEQ multiplex PCR, and TCRdb's table has in-frame clones only and misses some. Found here are 250,000 to 350,000 clones, 86% of them singletons; the top ten hold under 15%. Enrolment of Seattle patients took place during active infection, and they were followed longitudinally. Sequencing was done on a sample of peripheral blood. The TCR was taken from a woman in her seventies with COVID-19, enrolled during active disease. The J gene is TRBJ1-2, the V gene TRBV30; a weak D match, TRBD1 (6 bases). CDR3 DNA: TGTGCCTGGAGGGCCGGACAGAACTATGGCTACACCTTC. Translating gives CAWRAGQNYGYTF.